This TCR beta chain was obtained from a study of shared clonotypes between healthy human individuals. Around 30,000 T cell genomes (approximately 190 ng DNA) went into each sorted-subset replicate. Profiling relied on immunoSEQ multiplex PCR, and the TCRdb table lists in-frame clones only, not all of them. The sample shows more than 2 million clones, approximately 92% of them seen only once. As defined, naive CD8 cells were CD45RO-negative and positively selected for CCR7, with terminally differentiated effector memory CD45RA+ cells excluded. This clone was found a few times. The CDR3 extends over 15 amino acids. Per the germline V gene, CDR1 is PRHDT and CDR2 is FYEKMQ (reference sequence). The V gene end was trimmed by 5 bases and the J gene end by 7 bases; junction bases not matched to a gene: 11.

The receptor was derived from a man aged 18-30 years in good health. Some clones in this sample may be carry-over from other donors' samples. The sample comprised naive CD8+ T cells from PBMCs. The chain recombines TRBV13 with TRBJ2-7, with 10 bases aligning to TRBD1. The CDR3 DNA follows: TGTGCCAGCAGCGCCCGGGGACAGGGGATTGGGGAGCAGTACTTC. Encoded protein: CASSARGQGIGEQYF.